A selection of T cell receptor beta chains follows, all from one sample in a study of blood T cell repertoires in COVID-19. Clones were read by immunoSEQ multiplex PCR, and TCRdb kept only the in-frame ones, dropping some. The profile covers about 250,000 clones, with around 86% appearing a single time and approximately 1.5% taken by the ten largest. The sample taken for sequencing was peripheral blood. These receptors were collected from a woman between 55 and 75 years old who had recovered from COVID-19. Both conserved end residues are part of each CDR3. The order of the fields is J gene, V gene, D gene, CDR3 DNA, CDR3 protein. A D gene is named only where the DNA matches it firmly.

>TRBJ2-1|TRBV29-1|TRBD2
TGCAGCGTTGATTTAAGGCGGGGGATGGGCAATGAGCAGTTCTTC
CSVDLRRGMGNEQFF
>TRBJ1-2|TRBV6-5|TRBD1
TGTGCCAGCAGGCTATGGGGACAGGACTATGGCTACACCTTC
CASRLWGQDYGYTF
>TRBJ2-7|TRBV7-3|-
TGTGCCAGCAGCCCTGGGGGCCCCGAGCAGTACTTC
CASSPGGPEQYF
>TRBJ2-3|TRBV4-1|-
TGCGCCAGCAGCCCCGACAGCCGGGATACGCAGTATTTT
CASSPDSRDTQYF
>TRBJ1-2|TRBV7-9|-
TGTGCCAGCAGACGCAGGGCTCGGGGCTACACCTTC
CASRRRARGYTF
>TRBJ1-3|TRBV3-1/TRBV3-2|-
TGTGCCAGCAGCCCCTACGAGCTTCCTGGAAACACCATATATTTT
CASSPYELPGNTIYF
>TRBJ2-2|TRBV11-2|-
TGTGCCAGCAGCTTTGGCAGGCAGAACACCGGGGAGCTGTTTTTT
CASSFGRQNTGELFF
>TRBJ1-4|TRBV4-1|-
TGCGCCAGCAGCCAAGCGGGAAATAATGAAAAACTGTTTTTT
CASSQAGNNEKLFF
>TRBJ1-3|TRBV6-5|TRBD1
TGTGCCAGCAGTTACTCTACAGGGGTAGGAAACACCATATATTTT
CASSYSTGVGNTIYF
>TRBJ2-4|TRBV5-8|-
TGTGCCAGCAGCTTGCGGAGGATGGTTACCAAAAACATTCAGTACTTC
CASSLRRMVTKNIQYF